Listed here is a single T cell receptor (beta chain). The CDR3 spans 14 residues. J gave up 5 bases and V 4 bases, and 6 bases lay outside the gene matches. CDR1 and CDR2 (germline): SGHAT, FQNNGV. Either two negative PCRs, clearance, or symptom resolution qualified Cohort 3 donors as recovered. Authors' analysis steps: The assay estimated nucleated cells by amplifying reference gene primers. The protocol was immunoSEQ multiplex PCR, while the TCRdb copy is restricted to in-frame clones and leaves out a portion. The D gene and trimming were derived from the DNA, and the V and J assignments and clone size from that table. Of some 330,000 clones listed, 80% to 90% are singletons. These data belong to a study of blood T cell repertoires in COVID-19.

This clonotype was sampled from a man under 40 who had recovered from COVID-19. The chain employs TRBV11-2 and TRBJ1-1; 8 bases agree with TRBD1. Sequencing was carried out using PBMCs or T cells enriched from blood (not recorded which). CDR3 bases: TGTGCCAGCAGCTCGGACAGGGCCCGGACTGAAGCTTTCTTT. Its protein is CASSSDRARTEAFF. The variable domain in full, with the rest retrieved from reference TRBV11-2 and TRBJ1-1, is EAGVAQSPRYKIIEKRQSVAFWCNPISGHATLYWYQQILGQGPKLLIQFQNNGVVDDSQLPKDRFSAERLKGVDSTLKIQPAKLEDSAVYLCASSSDRARTEAFFGQGTRLTVV.